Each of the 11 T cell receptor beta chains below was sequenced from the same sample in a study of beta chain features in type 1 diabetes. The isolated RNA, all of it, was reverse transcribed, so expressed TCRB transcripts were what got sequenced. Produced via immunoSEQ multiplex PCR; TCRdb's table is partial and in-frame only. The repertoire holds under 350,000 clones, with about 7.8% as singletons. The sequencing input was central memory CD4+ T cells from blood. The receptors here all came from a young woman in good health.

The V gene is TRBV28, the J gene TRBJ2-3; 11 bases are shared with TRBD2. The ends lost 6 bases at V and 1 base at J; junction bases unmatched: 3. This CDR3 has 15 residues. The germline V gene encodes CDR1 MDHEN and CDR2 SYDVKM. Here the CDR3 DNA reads TGTGCCAGCAGCCAACTAGCGGGGGGCACAGATACGCAGTATTTT. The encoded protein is CASSQLAGGTDTQYF.

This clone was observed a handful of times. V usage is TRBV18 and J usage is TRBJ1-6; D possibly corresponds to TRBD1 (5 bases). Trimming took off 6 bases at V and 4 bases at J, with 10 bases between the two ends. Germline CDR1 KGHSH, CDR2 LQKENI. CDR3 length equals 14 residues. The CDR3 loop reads CASSPRGYNSPLHF. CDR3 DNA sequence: TGTGCCAGCTCCCCCCGGGGGTATAATTCACCCCTCCACTTT.

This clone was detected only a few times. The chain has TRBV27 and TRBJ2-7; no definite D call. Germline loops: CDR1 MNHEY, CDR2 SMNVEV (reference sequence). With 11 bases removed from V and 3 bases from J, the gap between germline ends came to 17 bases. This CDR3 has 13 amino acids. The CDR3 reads CAVPTLFSYEQYF. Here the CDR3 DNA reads TGTGCCGTCCCGACCCTTTTTAGCTACGAGCAGTACTTC.

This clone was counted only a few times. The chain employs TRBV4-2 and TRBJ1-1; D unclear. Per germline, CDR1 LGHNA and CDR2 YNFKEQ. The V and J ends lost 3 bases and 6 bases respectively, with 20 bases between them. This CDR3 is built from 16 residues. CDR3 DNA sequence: TGTGCCAGCAGCCAGGCCACTACAGCACGGCCGCCTGAAGCTTTCTTT. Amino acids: CASSQATTARPPEAFF.

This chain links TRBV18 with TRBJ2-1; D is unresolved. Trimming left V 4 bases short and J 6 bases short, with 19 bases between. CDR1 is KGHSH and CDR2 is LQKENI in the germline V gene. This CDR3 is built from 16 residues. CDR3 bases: TGTGCCAGCTCACGAGCCGCGGTCGCGACCATCAATGAGCAGTTCTTC. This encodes CASSRAAVATINEQFF.

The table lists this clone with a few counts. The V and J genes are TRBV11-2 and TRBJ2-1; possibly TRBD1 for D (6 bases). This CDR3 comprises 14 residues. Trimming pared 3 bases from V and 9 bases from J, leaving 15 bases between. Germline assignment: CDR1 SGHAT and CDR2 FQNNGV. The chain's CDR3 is CASSLTSGVSEQFF. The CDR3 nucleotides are TGTGCCAGCAGCTTGACCTCAGGGGTCAGTGAGCAGTTCTTC.

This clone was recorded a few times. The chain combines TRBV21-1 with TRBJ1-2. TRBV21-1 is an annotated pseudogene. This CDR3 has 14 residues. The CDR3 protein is CASSNGTENYGYTF. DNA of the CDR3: TGTGCCAGCAGCAACGGGACGGAAAACTATGGCTACACCTTC.

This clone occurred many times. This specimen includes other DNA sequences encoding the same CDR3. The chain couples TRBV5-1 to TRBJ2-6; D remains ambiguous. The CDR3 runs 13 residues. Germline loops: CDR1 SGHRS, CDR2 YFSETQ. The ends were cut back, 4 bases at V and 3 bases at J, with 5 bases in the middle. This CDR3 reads CASSDFGANVLTF. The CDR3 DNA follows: TGCGCCAGCAGCGACTTTGGGGCCAACGTCCTGACTTTC.

CDR3 in DNA: TGTGCCAGGGACCTTGGGGTCAACACAGATACGCAGTATTTT. Translated, it gives CARDLGVNTDTQYF. The chain has TRBV2 and TRBJ2-3; D is ambiguous. Trimming took off 9 bases at V and 2 bases at J, with 15 bases between the two ends. CDR3 length: 14 residues. Per the germline V gene, CDR1 is SNHLY and CDR2 is FYNNEI.

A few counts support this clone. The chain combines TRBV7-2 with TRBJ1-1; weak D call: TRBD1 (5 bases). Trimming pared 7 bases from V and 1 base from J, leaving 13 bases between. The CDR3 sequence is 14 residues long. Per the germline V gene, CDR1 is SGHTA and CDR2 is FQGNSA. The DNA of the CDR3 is TGTGCCAGCAAAACCCCGACAGAGAACACTGAAGCTTTCTTT. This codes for CASKTPTENTEAFF.

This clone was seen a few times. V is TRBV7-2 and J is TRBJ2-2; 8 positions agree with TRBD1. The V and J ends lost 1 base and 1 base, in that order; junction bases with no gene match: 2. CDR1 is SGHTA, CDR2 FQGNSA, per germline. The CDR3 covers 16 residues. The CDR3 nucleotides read TGTGCCAGCAGCTTAGGAGGGACAGGGAACACCGGGGAGCTGTTTTTT. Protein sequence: CASSLGGTGNTGELFF.